The next 15 T cell receptor beta chains were all read from a single sample in a study of T cells in Graves' hyperthyroidism and ophthalmopathy. RNA transcripts were the template for amplifying TCR beta CDR3 regions. With the HTBI primer set, the TCR CDR3 went through a first round of RT-PCR. TCRdb processed the multiplex PCR reads anew with MiXCR; each CDR3 protein has one entry. The sample lists approximately 600,000 distinct CDR3 sequences, roughly 20% seen once, with around a third in the top ten. Sequencing was done on a sample of blood. Every receptor here comes from a young man with Graves' ophthalmopathy.

This clonotype turned up a few times. The chain couples TRBV6-1 to TRBJ2-7; the D gene is possibly TRBD1 (6 bases). V lost 7 bases to trimming and J lost 3 bases, with 16 bases between them. Germline V gives CDR1 MNHNS, CDR2 SASEGT. The length of the CDR3 is 14 residues. The CDR3 DNA is TGTGCCAGCAACCCAAACAGGGCCAACTACGAGCAGTACTTC. It specifies CASNPNRANYEQYF.

V gene TRBV2 combines with J gene TRBJ2-2, with unresolved D. The V gene lost 9 bases and the J gene lost 1 base, with 6 bases spanning the gap. Germline CDR1 reads SNHLY; CDR2 reads FYNNEI. CDR3 length: 12 residues. In nucleotides, the CDR3 is TGTGCCAGTGGTCAGAACACCGGGGAGCTGTTTTTT. Its protein product is CASGQNTGELFF.

The chain has TRBV30 and TRBJ1-2; a possible D gene is TRBD1 (5 bases). CDR1 and CDR2 (germline): GTSNPN, SVGIG (reference sequence). Trimming shortened V by 2 bases and J by 2 bases, and 9 bases separated the two germline ends. This CDR3 contains 13 residues. DNA of the CDR3: TGTGCCTGGAGTCTGACAGTGAACTATGGCTACACCTTC. It translates to CAWSLTVNYGYTF.

A note on this clonotype: A much larger clone sits a single nucleotide away, making a read error possible. This CDR3 fails to terminate in the conserved phenylalanine or tryptophan, so it likely reflects a read error. The gene calls are TRBV5-1 and TRBJ1-6; no definite D call. V dropped 4 bases and J dropped 7 bases, with 9 bases sitting between them. Germline loops: CDR1 SGHRS, CDR2 YFSETQ. The length of the CDR3 is 13 residues. CDR3 in amino acids: CASSLGLNSPLHS. CDR3 coding DNA: TGCGCCAGCAGCCTAGGACTCAATTCACCCCTCCACTCT.

This clonotype has at least ten counts. The rearrangement links TRBV18 to TRBJ1-1; D possibly corresponds to TRBD1 (5 bases). The length of the CDR3 is 15 residues. The germline V gene has CDR1 KGHSH and CDR2 LQKENI. V was pared by 2 bases and J by 4 bases, with 14 bases between. The CDR3 is CASSPSGVDGTEAFF. The CDR3 region has the DNA TGTGCCAGCTCACCATCGGGGGTTGACGGCACTGAAGCTTTCTTT.

Only a few counts were recorded for this clonotype. This chain uses TRBV7-9 with TRBJ2-7; 12 bases fit TRBD2. CDR1 is SEHNR, CDR2 FQNEAQ, per germline (reference sequence). The trim removed 0 bases at V and 3 bases at J, leaving 6 bases unmatched. This CDR3 region has 17 residues. The CDR3 DNA reads TGTGCCAGCAGCTTAGCCCGAACTAGCGGGAGGTTCTACGAGCAGTACTTC. Translation: CASSLARTSGRFYEQYF.

This clonotype has a handful of counts. The chain carries TRBV6-1 and TRBJ2-1; 11 bases align to TRBD2. CDR3 length: 12 residues. V trimming: 6 bases; J trimming: 13 bases; junction bases outside the gene matches: 5. The germline CDR1 and CDR2 sequences are MNHNS and SASEGT. CDR3: CASSPLAGGQFF. Written as DNA, the CDR3 is TGTGCCAGCAGCCCCCTAGCGGGAGGTCAGTTCTTC.

This clonotype has a count of ten or more. The genes are TRBV28 and TRBJ1-5; D is unresolved. Germline V lookup: CDR1 MDHEN, CDR2 SYDVKM. The CDR3 runs to 14 residues. Trimming pared 3 bases from V and 3 bases from J, leaving 9 bases between. DNA for the CDR3: TGTGCCAGCAGTTTTTCGGGAGACAATCAGCCCCAGCATTTT. It is translated as CASSFSGDNQPQHF.

This clonotype was picked up a small number of times. This rearrangement joins TRBV28 to TRBJ1-2; 9 bases line up with TRBD1. Losses at the gene ends were 4 bases for V and 5 bases for J; bases not matched to a gene: 11. Germline CDR1 is MDHEN and CDR2 is SYDVKM. This CDR3 contains 16 residues. The CDR3 loop is CASSSPGQGWDYGYTF. The CDR3 nucleotides read TGTGCCAGCAGTTCCCCGGGACAGGGCTGGGATTATGGCTACACCTTC.

A note on this clonotype: Relative to the germline gene, one junction end is altered; a read error may explain this. This sequence joins TRBV10-3 and TRBJ2-1; D may match TRBD1 or TRBD2 (5 bases each). The germline CDR1 and CDR2 sequences are ENHRY and SYGVKD. The CDR3 consists of 14 residues. CDR3 protein: CAISESGTRNEQSF. The CDR3 DNA is TGTGCCATCAGTGAGTCCGGGACGCGGAATGAGCAGTCCTTC.

The chain combines TRBV6-2 or TRBV6-3 with TRBJ2-2, with a weak D call TRBD1 (5 bases). From germline, CDR1 is MNHEY and CDR2 SVGEGT. The germline V and J ends were trimmed by 1 base and 0 bases, with 9 bases remaining between them. The CDR3 totals 16 residues. Here the CDR3 reads CASSYWGGSNTGELFF. In nucleotides, the CDR3 is TGTGCCAGCAGTTACTGGGGCGGCTCGAACACCGGGGAGCTGTTTTTT.

The chain has TRBV27 and TRBJ2-2, with D possibly matching TRBD1 (5 bases). The CDR3 loop spans 11 amino acids. Germline V gene sequence: CDR1 MNHEY, CDR2 SMNVEV (reference sequence). V shed 7 bases and J shed 6 bases, with 6 bases lying between them. Here the CDR3 reads CASKGSGELFF. In DNA, the CDR3 is TGTGCCAGCAAGGGGTCCGGGGAGCTGTTTTTT.

The chain carries TRBV27 and TRBJ2-7, with 7 positions matching TRBD1. This CDR3 is 14 amino acids long. V lost 6 bases to trimming and J lost 2 bases; unmatched junction nucleotides: 7. CDR1 MNHEY and CDR2 SMNVEV come from the germline V gene (reference sequence). The CDR3 is CASSRDRKAYEQYF. The CDR3, as DNA: TGTGCCAGCAGCCGGGACAGAAAGGCCTACGAGCAGTACTTC.

The rearrangement joins TRBV18 to TRBJ2-2; TRBD1 aligns across 11 bases. Unmatched junction bases numbered 7, after V lost 0 bases and J lost 7 bases. Germline CDR1 reads KGHSH; CDR2 reads LQKENI. This CDR3 comprises 17 residues. CDR3 loop: CASSPPDRGLINGELFF. CDR3 DNA sequence: TGTGCCAGCTCACCACCGGACAGGGGGCTTATAAACGGGGAGCTGTTTTTT. Supplemented by reference TRBV18 and TRBJ2-2, the full variable domain reads NAGVMQNPRHLVRRRGQEARLRCSPMKGHSHVYWYRQLPEEGLKFMVYLQKENIIDESGMPKERFSAEFPKEGPSILRIQQVVRGDSAAYFCASSPPDRGLINGELFFGEGSRLTVL.

This clonotype was counted only a few times. This is likely a read error, given that the CDR3 carries no conserved phenylalanine or tryptophan at its end. The V gene is TRBV28, the J gene TRBJ2-7; TRBD1 might be the D (5 bases). CDR1 and CDR2 (germline): MDHEN, SYDVKM. CDR3 size: 15 residues. Trimming cost V 3 bases and J 0 bases, with 12 bases left between them. For the CDR3, the DNA is TGTGCCAGCAGTTTCCCCAACAGGCGCTCCTACGAGCAGTACCTC. Residues: CASSFPNRRSYEQYL.